This T cell receptor beta chain was identified during a study of blood T cells in healthy people across ages. The CDR3 totals 14 residues. V dropped 2 bases and J dropped 5; count of bases not matched to a gene: 5. The germline V gene has CDR1 SGHDT and CDR2 YYEEEE. Every sample had a minimum of 6 million PBMCs isolated. The second PCR ran about 6 to 12 cycles with a sample-barcoded 5' primer and J-beta primers. Each of the samples gave a minimum of 2.5 million paired-end reads that contained CDR3. TCRdb analysed the 5' RACE reads with MiXCR anew, one entry per CDR3 protein. The sample shows hundreds of thousands of distinct CDR3 sequences, under 45% of them seen only once. Notes on this clonotype: Its antigen is unknown.

The study, taken as a whole, reports: Greater diversity and more naive CD4+ cells were seen in long-lived donors than in aged donors.

Sequenced: blood. This TCR was sampled from a man aged 60 to 69 in good health. The V gene is TRBV5-6, the J gene TRBJ2-3; 7 nucleotides agree with TRBD2. The CDR3 nucleotides are TGTGCCAGCAGCTTAAAGCGGGGCGGAGATACGCAGTATTTT. It codes for CASSLKRGGDTQYF.